The 30 T cell receptor beta chains below all came from one sample that was sequenced in a study of blood T cell repertoires in COVID-19 (dated by TCRdb to between 2020 and 2021). The library was produced with the immunoSEQ multiplex PCR assay. TCRdb holds this immuneACCESS table with in-frame rearrangements only. Some clones are missing; in checked studies, unresolved V genes explain under half, and the rest has no known cause. Present in this sample are more than 200,000 clones, 80% to 90% of which were seen just once. Jointly, the top ten make up roughly 3.7% of the sample. Sequencing was performed on PBMCs or T cells enriched from blood (not recorded which). These receptors all come from a woman between 25 and 40 years old who had recovered from COVID-19.

The CDR3 DNA reads TGTGCCAGCTCCCAGGATTTTTCACCCCTCCACTTT. It translates to CASSQDFSPLHF. The V call is TRBV2, the J call TRBJ1-6, with unresolved D. This CDR3 is built from 12 residues. V was pared by 8 bases and J by 9 bases, with 11 bases between. Germline V gene data show CDR1 as SNHLY and CDR2 as FYNNEI.

The chain employs TRBV9 and TRBJ2-1; 8 bases map to TRBD2. The germline V gene encodes CDR1 SGDLS and CDR2 YYNGEE. The CDR3 is 14 residues long. Trimming removed 2 bases from V and 7 bases from J; junction bases left unmatched: 5. The CDR3 DNA sequence: TGTGCCAGCAGCGTCAGCGGGAGTCGTAATGAGCAGTTCTTC. Protein product: CASSVSGSRNEQFF.

This chain links TRBV19 with TRBJ1-1; D possibly corresponds to TRBD1 (6 bases). Germline CDR1 reads LNHDA; CDR2 reads SQIVND (reference sequence). The germline V and J ends were trimmed by 0 bases and 2 bases, with 13 bases remaining between them. The CDR3 runs 16 residues. CDR3 sequence: CASSIDHRTDNTEAFF. CDR3 coding DNA: TGTGCCAGTAGTATAGATCATAGGACAGACAACACTGAAGCTTTCTTT.

The chain links TRBV3-1 (or the pseudogene TRBV3-2) to TRBJ2-5, with 13 bases lining up with TRBD2. Germline CDR1 LGHDT, CDR2 YNNKEL (reference sequence). This CDR3 has 17 residues. Trimming cost V 6 bases and J 3 bases; bases outside gene matches: 10. The CDR3 reads CASSTRLAGGPEETQYF. Here the CDR3 DNA reads TGTGCCAGCAGTACCAGACTAGCGGGAGGCCCGGAAGAGACCCAGTACTTC.

J is TRBJ1-2 and V is TRBV28; 9 bases line up with TRBD1. V was clipped by 2 bases and J by 9 bases; unmatched bases: 7. Germline V gene sequence: CDR1 MDHEN, CDR2 SYDVKM. The CDR3 loop spans 14 amino acids. The CDR3 nucleotides read TGTGCCAGCAGTTTAGTACAGGGGGCTTTCAGCTACACCTTC. Protein sequence: CASSLVQGAFSYTF.

V gene TRBV10-3 combines with J gene TRBJ1-1; possible D gene TRBD1, 5 bases. The CDR3 is 13 amino acids. Germline CDR1 ENHRY, CDR2 SYGVKD. Trimming pared 9 bases from V and 5 bases from J, leaving 16 bases between. CDR3 protein: CAIGEGLVTEAFF. For the CDR3, the DNA is TGTGCCATTGGGGAGGGGCTGGTTACTGAAGCTTTCTTT.

This CDR3 is CAWSVSFGLGNTIYF. CDR3 DNA: TGTGCCTGGAGTGTATCGTTCGGACTCGGAAACACCATATATTTT. This chain links TRBV30 with TRBJ1-3; D remains unclear. The germline V gene encodes CDR1 GTSNPN and CDR2 SVGIG (reference sequence). CDR3 size: 15 residues. V shed 0 bases and J shed 4 bases, with 13 bases lying between them.

V usage is TRBV14 and J usage is TRBJ2-3; D is unresolved. The germline V gene has CDR1 SGHDN and CDR2 FVKESK. V was pared by 6 bases and J by 0 bases, with 4 bases between. The CDR3 is made up of 12 amino acids. This CDR3 reads CASSPSTDTQYF. In DNA form, the CDR3 reads TGTGCCAGCAGTCCTAGCACAGATACGCAGTATTTT.

The gene calls are TRBV6-1 and TRBJ2-1; 9 positions match TRBD2. CDR1 and CDR2 from the germline V gene are MNHNS and SASEGT. This CDR3 contains 16 residues. The V gene end was trimmed by 4 bases and the J gene end by 10 bases; junction bases not matched to a gene: 14. The CDR3 bases are TGTGCCAGCAGTGGGGGCGGCGGGAGGGGTCAAAGCGAGCAGTTCTTC. It specifies CASSGGGGRGQSEQFF.

The V call is TRBV12-3 or TRBV12-4, the J call TRBJ2-3; TRBD2 matches at 7 bases. J was trimmed by 3 bases and V by 8 bases; bases with no gene match: 5. The CDR3 consists of 13 residues. Written as DNA, the CDR3 is TGTGCCAGCGGACCGGGAGGAACAGATACGCAGTATTTT. This sequence encodes CASGPGGTDTQYF.

The count of this clone is one. V is TRBV28 and J is TRBJ1-4, with D possibly matching TRBD1 (6 bases). CDR3 length: 16 residues. The V gene lost 5 bases and the J gene lost 5 bases, with 18 bases spanning the gap. Germline-derived CDR1 and CDR2 are MDHEN and SYDVKM. The CDR3 loop is CASSPITGRGNEKLFF. The DNA for the CDR3 is TGTGCCAGCAGTCCCATAACAGGGCGAGGGAATGAAAAACTGTTTTTT.

J is TRBJ2-5 and V is TRBV7-2; D perhaps matches TRBD2 (6 bases). Germline CDR1 SGHTA, CDR2 FQGNSA. The CDR3 has 14 amino acids. V was clipped by 5 bases and J by 2 bases, with 12 bases between them. For the CDR3, the DNA is TGTGCCAGCAGCATAAGCGGGTTTCAAGAGACCCAGTACTTC. Protein sequence: CASSISGFQETQYF.

The rearrangement links TRBV11-3 to TRBJ2-3; D is uncertain. Trimming stripped 4 bases from V and 2 bases from J, with 10 bases between. Per germline, CDR1 SGHNT and CDR2 YENEEA. The CDR3 consists of 14 residues. The CDR3 coding sequence is TGTGCCAGCAGCTCCCCGCGCGACACAGATACGCAGTATTTT. Translating it yields CASSSPRDTDTQYF.

The chain couples TRBV28 to TRBJ1-6, with D uncertain. Between the trimmed V and J ends, which lost 6 bases and 7 bases, there was a span of 7 bases. The CDR3 covers 12 residues. Germline V gives CDR1 MDHEN, CDR2 SYDVKM. The DNA for the CDR3 is TGTGCCAGCAGGTACAGAAATTCACCCCTCCACTTT. Residues: CASRYRNSPLHF.

The genes are TRBV6-4 and TRBJ2-1; D is ambiguous. Germline V gene lookup returns CDR1 MRHNA and CDR2 SNTAGT. Trimming removed 1 base at V and 5 bases at J, with 6 bases between. The CDR3 is 13 residues long. The chain's CDR3 is CASSDYRDNEQFF. CDR3 coding DNA: TGTGCCAGCAGTGACTACCGCGACAATGAGCAGTTCTTC.

The J gene is TRBJ1-5, the V gene TRBV20-1; TRBD1 might be the D (6 bases). The CDR3 contains 13 residues. CDR1 is DFQATT and CDR2 is SNEGSKA in the germline V gene (reference sequence). V lost 3 bases, J lost 5 bases, and 11 bases lay in between. In nucleotides, the CDR3 is TGCAGTGCTAGTCCCCAGGGGTATCAGCCCCAGCATTTT. It encodes CSASPQGYQPQHF.

This clone was detected once. V gene TRBV28 combines with J gene TRBJ2-2; D not resolved. Trimming stripped 4 bases from V and 6 bases from J, with 9 bases between. The CDR3 loop spans 13 amino acids. Per the germline V gene, CDR1 is MDHEN and CDR2 is SYDVKM. The CDR3 DNA reads TGTGCCAGCAGTTGGAGAGCGCCCGGGGAGCTGTTTTTT. Translation gives CASSWRAPGELFF.

CDR3 DNA sequence: TGCAGTACTGGGGCAGGGTATGGCTACACCTTC. Its translation is CSTGAGYGYTF. V and J are TRBV20-1 and TRBJ1-2; weak D call: TRBD1 (5 bases). Germline lookup yields CDR1 DFQATT and CDR2 SNEGSKA (reference sequence). The CDR3 covers 11 residues. V lost 8 bases and J 5 bases, leaving 12 bases between the germline ends.

The chain joins TRBV7-3 to TRBJ2-2; maybe TRBD2 (6 bases). CDR3 length equals 15 residues. The germline V and J ends were trimmed by 3 bases and 4 bases, with 12 bases remaining between them. The germline V gene has CDR1 SGHTA and CDR2 FQGTGA. The CDR3 DNA reads TGTGCCAGCAGCTTTAGGCGGGAAGGCACCGGGGAGCTGTTTTTT. Translation gives CASSFRREGTGELFF.

This rearrangement joins TRBV28 to TRBJ1-4; D is possibly TRBD1 (5 bases). Trimming took 1 base from V and 3 from J, leaving 9 bases between them. The CDR3 has 15 amino acids. Germline CDR1 MDHEN, CDR2 SYDVKM. DNA of the CDR3: TGTGCCAGCAGTTTATCTTCGGGGGCTAATGAAAAACTGTTTTTT. It is translated as CASSLSSGANEKLFF.

The chain uses TRBV7-8 and TRBJ2-5; 8 positions agree with TRBD1. Germline CDR1 is SGHVS and CDR2 is FQNEAQ. The CDR3 has 14 residues. Trimming took 5 bases from V and 2 from J; bases not matched to a gene: 4. In DNA, the CDR3 is TGTGCCAGCAGCCAGGACAGGGCGCAAGAGACCCAGTACTTC. This encodes CASSQDRAQETQYF.

The chain uses TRBV3-1 (or the pseudogene TRBV3-2) and TRBJ1-1; D gene uncertain. CDR3 length: 14 amino acids. Germline values: CDR1 LGHDT, CDR2 YNNKEL (reference sequence). The V end lost 4 bases, the J end lost 7 bases, and 16 bases lay between the germline ends. The CDR3 spells CASSPRDGNFEAFF. CDR3 nucleotides: TGTGCCAGCAGCCCGAGAGACGGGAACTTTGAAGCTTTCTTT.

This chain connects TRBV6-5 to TRBJ2-3, with D possibly being TRBD1 (5 bases). The CDR3 has 15 residues. Between the trimmed V and J ends, which lost 6 bases and 0 bases, there was a span of 13 bases. CDR1 and CDR2 from the germline V gene are MNHEY and SVGAGI. The CDR3 DNA reads TGTGCCAGCAGGGGGCTGAGGTCTAGCACAGATACGCAGTATTTT. It specifies CASRGLRSSTDTQYF.

The chain links TRBV6-1 to TRBJ1-5, with TRBD1 matching 7 bases. V was pared by 2 bases and J by 0 bases, with 7 bases of the junction left unmatched. Germline loops: CDR1 MNHNS, CDR2 SASEGT. This CDR3 is built from 17 residues. The CDR3 DNA reads as TGTGCCAGCAGTGAATTGGGACAGCTTTATAGCAATCAGCCCCAGCATTTT. This encodes CASSELGQLYSNQPQHF.

The rearrangement links TRBV20-1 to TRBJ2-3; 9 nucleotides align to TRBD1. Germline CDR1 DFQATT, CDR2 SNEGSKA (reference sequence). The CDR3 totals 11 residues. With 5 bases clipped from V and 6 bases from J, the junction kept 0 bases outside the gene matches. CDR3 nucleotide sequence: TGCAGTGCTGACAGGGGGGATACGCAGTATTTT. It specifies CSADRGDTQYF.

The rearrangement joins TRBV9 to TRBJ2-5, with 9 bases that match TRBD2. This CDR3 contains 17 residues. V shed 3 bases and J 5 bases; nucleotides not matched to a gene: 14. Germline CDR1 is SGDLS and CDR2 is YYNGEE. CDR3: CASSASGEGLAGETQYF. DNA for the CDR3: TGTGCCAGCAGCGCGAGTGGTGAGGGACTAGCTGGGGAGACCCAGTACTTC. The variable domain in full, completed from reference TRBV9 and TRBJ2-5, reads DSGVTQTPKHLITATGQRVTLRCSPRSGDLSVYWYQQSLDQGLQFLIQYYNGEERAKGNILERFSAQQFPDLHSELNLSSLELGDSALYFCASSASGEGLAGETQYFGPGTRLLVL.

The J gene is TRBJ1-6, the V gene TRBV6-1, with D possibly being TRBD1 (6 bases). Trimming pared 1 base from V and 6 bases from J, leaving 10 bases between. Germline lookup yields CDR1 MNHNS and CDR2 SASEGT. This CDR3 is built from 15 residues. For the CDR3, the DNA is TGTGCCAGCAGTGAAGTGGGGGCGGGTAATTCACCCCTCCACTTT. Amino acid sequence: CASSEVGAGNSPLHF.

V usage is TRBV6-5 and J usage is TRBJ2-7, with D possibly being TRBD1 (6 bases). Per germline, CDR1 MNHEY and CDR2 SVGAGI. This CDR3 is built from 13 residues. The V end lost 4 bases, the J end lost 5 bases, and 12 bases lay between the germline ends. CDR3 sequence (DNA): TGTGCCAGCAGTTCAGGGGCTTCCAACGAGCAGTACTTC. It translates to CASSSGASNEQYF.

This rearrangement joins TRBV5-1 to TRBJ2-7, with 7 bases fitting TRBD1. The CDR3 totals 14 residues. The junction had 10 bases not matched to a gene; V was cut back by 4 bases and J by 6 bases. Germline V gene sequence: CDR1 SGHRS, CDR2 YFSETQ. CDR3 protein: CASSLRQGMGEQYF. In DNA, the CDR3 is TGCGCCAGCAGCCTAAGACAGGGCATGGGCGAGCAGTACTTC.

The V and J genes are TRBV5-4 and TRBJ1-1; D possibly corresponds to TRBD1 (6 bases). V dropped 4 bases and J dropped 6 bases, with 19 bases sitting between them. CDR1 is SGHNT, CDR2 YYREEE, per germline (reference sequence). This CDR3 contains 15 residues. The CDR3 region has the DNA TGTGCCAGCAGCCCGCCGGGGGGCCGGGGAGCTGAAGCTTTCTTT. This gives the protein CASSPPGGRGAEAFF. Complete variable domain (other parts from reference TRBV5-4 and TRBJ1-1): ETGVTQSPTHLIKTRGQQVTLRCSSQSGHNTVSWYQQALGQGPQFIFQYYREEENGRGNFPPRFSGLQFPNYSSELNVNALELDDSALYLCASSPPGGRGAEAFFGQGTRLTVV.